Listed here are 23 T cell receptor delta chains from one sample, sequenced in a study of gammadelta T cells in human blood. TCRdb reprocessed the RT-PCR reads through CATT. The sample includes about 770 delta-chain clones, about 34% of them seen just once. The sequenced sample was Vgamma9Vdelta2 gamma-delta T cells from infant blood. The receptors come from a human donor.

Worth noting for this clone: This is likely an artifact of a read error, given a far larger clone one base away. The rearrangement joins TRDV2 to TRDJ3; TRDD3 agrees at 9 bases. No J gene was available from TCRdb, and it was assigned here by a germline match of the DNA. The CDR3 is 18 residues long. Germline-derived CDR1 and CDR2 are GEAIGNYY and EKD. V dropped 5 bases and J dropped 0; count of bases not matched to a gene: 7. The CDR3 here is CACGVLGESSWDTRQMFF. The CDR3 bases are TGTGCCTGTGGCGTACTGGGGGAAAGCTCCTGGGACACCCGACAGATGTTTTTC.

This clone ranks as large. The rearrangement joins TRDV2 to TRDJ3; D is ambiguous. CDR1 and CDR2 from the germline V gene are GEAIGNYY and EKD. The CDR3 has 18 amino acids. Between the trimmed V and J ends, which lost 0 bases and 1 base, there was a span of 12 bases. Here the CDR3 reads CACDTAGFGSWDTRQMFF. The CDR3 DNA is TGTGCCTGTGACACCGCGGGGTTCGGTTCCTGGGACACCCGACAGATGTTTTTC.

This clone has only a few counts. This likely came from a read error, as a far larger clone is one base away. J is TRDJ3 and V is TRDV2, with TRDD3 matching over 8 bases. CDR1 and CDR2 from the germline V gene are GEAIGNYY and EKD. The CDR3 extends over 18 amino acids. In DNA, the CDR3 is TGTGCCTGTGACCTCCTGGGGGACCCAGCCTGGGACATCCGACAGATGTTTTTC. Translating it yields CACDLLGDPAWDIRQMFF.

With respect to this clone: This sample also contains other DNA sequences that code for the same CDR3. No J gene was named, though the V gene is TRDV2; the listed D gene, TRDD3, was not tested against the DNA. Germline V gene lookup returns CDR1 GEAIGNYY and CDR2 EKD. The CDR3 is 15 residues long. The DNA of the CDR3 is TGTGCCTGTGACGTACTGGGAGATTTGACAGCACAACCCTTCTTT. This translates into CACDVLGDLTAQPFF.

This clone is deemed large. The chain employs TRDV2 and TRDJ3; TRDD3 agrees at 8 bases. The J segment lost 2 bases and the V segment lost 0 bases, leaving 2 bases of the junction unmatched. CDR1 and CDR2 from the germline V gene are GEAIGNYY and EKD. The CDR3 consists of 17 residues. CDR3 sequence reads: CACDTAGGTWDTRQMFF. The CDR3, as DNA: TGTGCCTGTGACACCGCTGGGGGAACCTGGGACACCCGACAGATGTTTTTC.

Judged by abundance, this clone is large. The chain has TRDV2 and TRDJ3; TRDD3 agrees at 12 bases. This CDR3 is 20 amino acids long. V trimming: 3 bases; J trimming: 0 bases; junction bases outside the gene matches: 8. Germline V gene data show CDR1 as GEAIGNYY and CDR2 as EKD. CDR3 sequence: CACDPVLGDTISWDTRQMFF. For the CDR3, the DNA is TGTGCCTGTGACCCCGTACTGGGGGATACTATCTCCTGGGACACCCGACAGATGTTTTTC.

In its sample, this clone was seen a few times. It is likely a read error: a sequence one base away is far more abundant. The chain is built from TRDV2 and TRDJ3, with 7 bases that match TRDD3. The J gene is not listed in TCRdb, so it was assigned here from a DNA match to germline. Germline CDR1 GEAIGNYY, CDR2 EKD. J lost 0 bases, V lost 0 bases, and 4 bases had no gene match. The CDR3 runs to 18 residues. The CDR3 is CACDTAGGYSWDTRQMFF. DNA for the CDR3: TGTGCCTGTGACACCGCTGGGGGGTACTCCTGGGACACCCGACAGATGTTTTTC.

Details on this clone: A read error is the likely source, as a far larger clone sits one nucleotide away. V gene TRDV2 combines with J gene TRDJ3, with TRDD3 matching 13 bases. The J gene comes from matching the DNA to germline here; TCRdb lacks it. The CDR3 spans 21 residues. J was trimmed by 0 bases and V by 3 bases; bases with no gene match: 10. The germline CDR1 and CDR2 sequences are GEAIGNYY and EKD. The CDR3 here is CACDPVLGDTLNSWDTRQMFF. CDR3 sequence (DNA): TGTGCCTGTGACCCCGTACTGGGGGATACGTTAAACTCCTGGGACACCCGACAGATGTTTTTC.

This clone was detected only a few times. It may be a read error: a sequence one base away is much more abundant. The rearrangement links TRDV2 to TRDJ3, with 7 bases that match TRDD3. Germline CDR1 GEAIGNYY, CDR2 EKD. This CDR3 has 21 residues. CDR3: CACDFRRLGAASSRDTRQMFF. The DNA of the CDR3 is TGTGCCTGTGACTTCCGCCGGCTGGGGGCCGCGAGCTCCCGGGACACCCGACAGATGTTTTTC.

This clone has just a few counts. This probably arose from a read error, given a far larger clone one base away. The V gene is TRDV2, the J gene TRDJ3; 9 nucleotides align to TRDD3. Germline values: CDR1 GEAIGNYY, CDR2 EKD. The CDR3 spans 18 residues. CDR3: CARDVLGESSWDTRQMFF. In DNA form, the CDR3 reads TGTGCCCGTGACGTACTGGGGGAAAGCTCCTGGGACACCCGACAGATGTTTTTC.

With regard to this clone: It is likely a read error: a sequence one base away is far more abundant. The rearrangement links TRDV2 to TRDJ3; 7 nucleotides align to TRDD3. Germline matching of the DNA provided the J gene here, since TCRdb leaves it blank. Germline V CDR1 and CDR2: GEAIGNYY, EKD. With 2 bases clipped from V and 0 bases from J, the junction kept 12 bases outside the gene matches. The CDR3 is 20 amino acids. CDR3 in amino acids: CACDKVLGDKRSWDTRQMFF. CDR3 sequence (DNA): TGTGCCTGTGACAAAGTACTAGGGGATAAACGCTCCTGGGACACCCGACAGATGTTTTTC.

Relative to its sample, this clone is large. This rearrangement joins TRDV2 to TRDJ3; 9 positions match TRDD3. J gave up 0 bases and V 2 bases, and 4 bases lay outside the gene matches. Germline values: CDR1 GEAIGNYY, CDR2 EKD. The CDR3 runs to 18 residues. CDR3 region: CACDILGESSWDTRQMFF. CDR3 sequence (DNA): TGTGCCTGTGACATACTGGGGGAAAGCTCCTGGGACACCCGACAGATGTTTTTC.

A note on this clone: This likely stems from a read error, as it lies one base from a far larger clone. The V call is TRDV2, the J call TRDJ3; 10 nucleotides align to TRDD3. Here the J gene was assigned by germline matching of the DNA, as TCRdb has none. Losses at the gene ends were 0 bases for V and 0 bases for J; bases not matched to a gene: 4. CDR3 length equals 19 residues. Germline values: CDR1 GEAIGNYY, CDR2 EKD. CDR3 DNA: TGTGCCTGTGACACCGTGGGGGATACACTCTCCTGGGACACCCGACAGATGTTTTTC. It specifies CACDTVGDTLSWDTRQMFF.

In the case of this clone: Only one base separates this from a far larger clonotype, so it likely reflects a read error. Other nucleotide sequences in the sample specify the same CDR3. The J gene is TRDJ2, the V gene TRDV2; 7 bases align to TRDD3. No J segment appears in TCRdb, so it was assigned here by matching the sequence to germline. The CDR3 is 13 residues long. Germline V gives CDR1 GEAIGNYY, CDR2 EKD. CDR3 nucleotides: TGTGCCTGTGACACCTGGGGGACAGCTCAACTCTTCTTT. Translating it yields CACDTWGTAQLFF.

This clone is categorized as large. The chain recombines TRDV2 with TRDJ3, with TRDD3 matching 11 bases. CDR1 GEAIGNYY and CDR2 EKD come from the germline V gene. The ends lost 2 bases at V and 0 bases at J; junction bases unmatched: 8. The CDR3 has 20 amino acids. The CDR3 DNA sequence: TGTGCCTGTGACAAAGTACTGGGGGATAAACGCTCCTGGGACACCCGACAGATGTTTTTC. This sequence encodes CACDKVLGDKRSWDTRQMFF.

On this clone: One base separates it from a far larger clone, so it is likely a read error. The chain joins TRDV2 to TRDJ3; 11 bases align to TRDD3. TCRdb offers no J gene call, so here the DNA was matched to germline to obtain one. CDR1 is GEAIGNYY and CDR2 is EKD in the germline V gene. The CDR3 contains 18 residues. The CDR3 DNA reads as TGTGCCTGTGACATACTGGGGGATAATAACTGGGACGCCCGACAGATGTTTTTC. It translates to CACDILGDNNWDARQMFF.

Judged by abundance, this clone is hyperexpanded (1% or more). Other DNA sequences in the sample encode the same CDR3. The chain uses TRDV2 and TRDJ2, with 12 positions matching TRDD3. After removal of 3 bases from V and 4 bases from J, the junction contained 2 bases not matched to a gene. The CDR3 runs 15 residues. In germline, CDR1 is GEAIGNYY, CDR2 EKD. CDR3 sequence reads: CACDVLGDTTAQLFF. CDR3 sequence (DNA): TGTGCCTGTGACGTACTGGGGGATACGACAGCACAACTCTTCTTT.

In its sample, this clone was seen a few times. The chain has TRDV2 and TRDJ2, with 9 bases that match TRDD3. The germline CDR1 and CDR2 sequences are GEAIGNYY and EKD. The ends lost 3 bases at V and 0 bases at J; junction bases unmatched: 7. This CDR3 comprises 17 residues. The CDR3 DNA is TGTGCCTGTGACGTACTGGGGGACGGAGCTTTGACAGCACAACTCTTCTTT. Residues: CACDVLGDGALTAQLFF.

This clone showed up just a few times. This may come from a read error, since a much larger clone is one base off. The rearrangement uses TRDV2 and TRDJ3; 13 bases align to TRDD3. As TCRdb names no J gene, one was assigned here on the basis of a DNA match to germline. The CDR3 runs 21 residues. CDR1 and CDR2 from the germline V gene are GEAIGNYY and EKD. The CDR3 coding sequence is TGTGCCCGTGACCCGTTACTGGGGGATACGGAGAGCTCCTGGGACACCCGACAGATGTTTTTC. Its translation is CARDPLLGDTESSWDTRQMFF.

This clone is categorized as medium-sized (0.01 to 0.1%). The chain uses TRDV2 and TRDJ2; 11 bases line up with TRDD3. The CDR3 runs to 15 residues. Trimming took 1 base from V and 4 from J; bases not matched to a gene: 1. Per germline, CDR1 GEAIGNYY and CDR2 EKD. The CDR3: CACDTLGDTTAQLFF. CDR3 nucleotide sequence: TGTGCCTGTGACACTCTGGGGGATACGACAGCACAACTCTTCTTT.

This clone was recorded a few times. This sequence is one base from a far larger clone and is likely a read error. The chain employs TRDV2 and TRDJ3, with TRDD3 matching 9 bases. This CDR3 spans 17 amino acids. Germline V CDR1 and CDR2: GEAIGNYY, EKD. The chain's CDR3 is CAYDYWGSSWDTRQMFF. The DNA for the CDR3 is TGTGCCTATGACTACTGGGGGAGCTCCTGGGACACCCGACAGATGTTTTTC.

This clone was counted only a few times. This DNA translates differently at residue 3 from the TCRdb protein, which is that of a much larger clone; a read error is likely, and the protein shown is the DNA's own translation. The chain couples TRDV2 to TRDJ3; 11 nucleotides align to TRDD3. Because TCRdb records no J gene, it was assigned here through a match of the DNA to germline. The germline V gene encodes CDR1 GEAIGNYY and CDR2 EKD. This CDR3 is built from 17 residues. CDR3 amino acids: CAYDILGDTWDTRQMFF. The DNA of the CDR3 is TGTGCCTATGACATACTGGGGGATACCTGGGACACCCGACAGATGTTTTTC.

This clone came up a few times. Given a far larger clone just one base away, this is likely a sequencing read error. The chain carries TRDV2 and TRDJ2, with 8 bases aligning to TRDD3. The CDR3 is made up of 16 amino acids. CDR1 GEAIGNYY and CDR2 EKD come from the germline V gene. The J segment lost 0 bases and the V segment lost 2 bases, leaving 4 bases of the junction unmatched. CDR3 bases: TGTGCCTGTGACATGCTGGGGGAAGCTTTGACAGCACAACTCTTCTTT. Its translation: CACDMLGEALTAQLFF.